The rows below give T cell receptor beta chains drawn from one sample of a study of blood T cell repertoires in COVID-19. Here immunoSEQ multiplex PCR was the method, and the copy in TCRdb shows in-frame clones only, minus some. The data show almost 15,000 clones, roughly 91% seen once. Sequencing was done on a sample of peripheral blood. These TCRs come from a woman in her seventies in a cohort sampled during active or convalescent COVID-19. Each CDR3 is given without its conserved first and last residue. D genes are given only for firm matches.

v_call	d_call	j_call	cdr3_aa
TRBV7-8	TRBD2	TRBJ2-1	ASSPRTSQVSEQF
TRBV10-3	.	TRBJ2-2	AIGETGELF
TRBV7-2	TRBD2	TRBJ2-1	ASSPQRGGNEQF
TRBV9	.	TRBJ1-3	ASTLGLAGNTIY
TRBV23-1	.	TRBJ2-3	ASSQSRKDTQY
TRBV19	.	TRBJ1-2	ASSRTGGRDGYT
TRBV6-2/TRBV6-3	.	TRBJ2-7	ASSDEDGTYEQY
TRBV5-1	.	TRBJ2-3	ASSVGGLGTDTQY
TRBV27	TRBD1	TRBJ2-6	ASSPQGAAGANVLT
TRBV9	.	TRBJ2-2	ASSVFSNSNTGELF
TRBV7-2	.	TRBJ2-5	ASSTGWETQY
TRBV9	.	TRBJ1-3	ASSIGGGNTIY
TRBV18	TRBD1	TRBJ2-3	ASSPFPGQGVRDTQY
TRBV2	.	TRBJ2-3	ASSPSWTVSSTDTQY
TRBV7-2	TRBD2	TRBJ2-3	ASSLAGTSGADTQY
TRBV5-1	.	TRBJ2-1	ASSLVGSSYNEQF
TRBV10-2	.	TRBJ2-5	ASKRTGYQETQY
TRBV7-9	.	TRBJ1-1	ASSTGTQFMNTEAF
TRBV5-1	TRBD2	TRBJ2-3	ASSLGLAGVTSTDTQY
TRBV21-1	.	TRBJ1-6	ASSAQGVSYNSPLH